Below, 27 T cell receptor beta chains from the same sample are listed, as sequenced in a study of T cell clonotyping in hematopoietic cell transplantation. The table came from immunoSEQ multiplex PCR; TCRdb's copy has only in-frame clones and leaves some out. The repertoire holds approximately 8,400 clones, with roughly 91% as singletons. Specimen: peripheral blood mononuclear cells, collected at the time of graft-versus-host disease after allogeneic stem cell transplant. These receptors came from a male patient over 55 who had an allogeneic stem cell transplant from a related donor, so the T cells may come from the graft donor. Some clones in this sample may be carry-over from other donors' samples.

This sequence joins TRBV7-6 and TRBJ1-1; no firm D call. Germline V CDR1 and CDR2: SGHVS, FNYEAQ. The CDR3 sequence is 14 residues long. V dropped 6 bases and J dropped 0 bases, with 11 bases sitting between them. The DNA of the CDR3 is TGTGCCAGCAGTCCAGCGCATCTGAACACTGAAGCTTTCTTT. Translation: CASSPAHLNTEAFF. Complete variable domain (other parts from reference TRBV7-6 and TRBJ1-1): GAGVSQSPRYKVTKRGQDVALRCDPISGHVSLYWYRQALGQGPEFLTYFNYEAQQDKSGLPNDRFSAERPEGSISTLTIQRTEQRDSAMYRCASSPAHLNTEAFFGQGTRLTVV.

The rearrangement joins TRBV9 to TRBJ2-3; D may match TRBD1 or TRBD2 (5 bases each). Per germline, CDR1 SGDLS and CDR2 YYNGEE. The CDR3 totals 15 residues. Trimming took 6 bases from V and 5 from J, leaving 19 bases between them. CDR3 in amino acids: CASTRDVTGRDTQYF. CDR3 nucleotides: TGTGCCAGCACCCGGGACGTAACGGGTAGAGATACGCAGTATTTT.

The rearrangement joins TRBV19 to TRBJ1-5; D remains ambiguous. The CDR3 has 14 amino acids. V shed 7 bases and J shed 0 bases, with 10 bases lying between them. Germline loops: CDR1 LNHDA, CDR2 SQIVND (reference sequence). CDR3 loop: CASIGRLSNQPQHF. The CDR3 DNA is TGTGCCAGTATCGGACGGCTTAGCAATCAGCCCCAGCATTTT.

The V and J genes are TRBV6-1 and TRBJ2-7, with 11 nucleotides matching TRBD2. The CDR3 runs to 16 residues. The V gene end was trimmed by 4 bases and the J gene end by 1 base; junction bases not matched to a gene: 6. The germline V gene has CDR1 MNHNS and CDR2 SASEGT. The CDR3 DNA reads TGTGCCAGCAGTGCGCCGGGACTAGCGGTTTCCTACGAGCAGTACTTC. This sequence encodes CASSAPGLAVSYEQYF.

The V gene is TRBV5-4, the J gene TRBJ2-7, with 7 bases lining up with TRBD2. This CDR3 has 15 residues. CDR1 and CDR2 (germline): SGHNT, YYREEE (reference sequence). The V gene end was trimmed by 0 bases and the J gene end by 5 bases; junction bases not matched to a gene: 8. CDR3 DNA: TGTGCCAGCAGCTTGGACGGGCGGGAGTTAGACGAGCAGTACTTC. It codes for CASSLDGRELDEQYF.

This clone was observed a handful of times. V usage is TRBV5-6 and J usage is TRBJ1-3; D gene unclear. The germline V and J ends were trimmed by 4 bases and 2 bases, with 16 bases remaining between them. This CDR3 has 16 residues. The germline gives CDR1 SGHDT, CDR2 YYEEEE. DNA for the CDR3: TGTGCCAGCAGCCTGCTCGTGGCCGTTGCTGGAAACACCATATATTTT. This gives the protein CASSLLVAVAGNTIYF.

The gene calls are TRBV4-2 and TRBJ2-7, with D unclear. The germline gives CDR1 LGHNA, CDR2 YNFKEQ. V was cut by 0 bases and J by 4 bases, with 10 bases left in between. CDR3 size: 14 residues. The CDR3, as DNA: TGTGCCAGCAGCCAAGACTCAGGCGGTTACGAGCAGTACTTC. It yields the protein CASSQDSGGYEQYF.

The CDR3 reads CASRHHGGYTF. CDR3 DNA: TGTGCCAGCAGACACCACGGCGGCTACACCTTC. The chain uses TRBV6-5 and TRBJ1-2, with D hard to call. The CDR3 covers 11 residues. The germline gives CDR1 MNHEY, CDR2 SVGAGI. Between the trimmed V and J ends, which lost 6 bases and 8 bases, there was a span of 10 bases.

The chain is built from TRBV2 and TRBJ1-2; TRBD1 might be the D (6 bases). The V end was cut by 5 bases, the J end by 5 bases, with 15 bases between. The CDR3 has 14 residues. The germline V gene has CDR1 SNHLY and CDR2 FYNNEI. The CDR3 loop reads CASSRDTGLYGYTF. In DNA, the CDR3 is TGTGCCAGCAGTAGAGATACAGGGTTATATGGCTACACCTTC.

V is TRBV6-1 and J is TRBJ1-5; D unclear. The CDR3 spans 16 residues. The germline V gene encodes CDR1 MNHNS and CDR2 SASEGT. Trimming pared 2 bases from V and 0 bases from J, leaving 11 bases between. The CDR3 sequence is CASSELVGYSNQPQHF. The CDR3 nucleotides read TGTGCCAGCAGTGAACTAGTAGGGTATAGCAATCAGCCCCAGCATTTT.

This chain links TRBV28 with TRBJ1-2, with D unclear. The CDR3 is 13 amino acids. Germline CDR1 MDHEN, CDR2 SYDVKM. Trimming pared 6 bases from V and 4 bases from J, leaving 12 bases between. CDR3: CASSPLYLYGYTF. In DNA form, the CDR3 reads TGTGCCAGCAGCCCTCTTTACCTCTATGGCTACACCTTC.

The V and J genes are TRBV7-6 and TRBJ2-7, with TRBD1 matching over 8 bases. V was clipped by 5 bases and J by 5 bases; unmatched bases: 5. Looked up from germline, CDR1 is SGHVS and CDR2 is FNYEAQ. The CDR3 spans 13 residues. CDR3: CASSERQGNEQYF. In DNA form, the CDR3 reads TGTGCCAGCAGCGAGAGACAGGGGAACGAGCAGTACTTC.

The chain is built from TRBV5-8 and TRBJ2-1; 7 bases line up with TRBD2. CDR1 and CDR2 (germline): SGHTS, YDEGEE. The CDR3 has 16 amino acids. The junction had 9 bases not matched to a gene; V was cut back by 5 bases and J by 1 base. The CDR3 sequence: CASRPGGRGSYNEQFF. The CDR3 bases are TGTGCCAGCAGACCGGGAGGCCGGGGGTCCTACAATGAGCAGTTCTTC.

The chain is built from TRBV6-5 and TRBJ1-4; D is unresolved. In germline, CDR1 is MNHEY, CDR2 SVGAGI. Trimming removed 6 bases at V and 3 bases at J, with 11 bases between. The CDR3 runs 14 residues. In DNA form, the CDR3 reads TGTGCCAGCAGCCGCGGTAATTCTAATGAAAAACTGTTTTTT. Residues: CASSRGNSNEKLFF.

In DNA, the CDR3 is TGTGCCAGCAGTGACCCGGGACTTCTGAACACTGAAGCTTTCTTT. Its protein product is CASSDPGLLNTEAFF. The chain uses TRBV6-1 and TRBJ1-1, with a possible D match to TRBD1 (5 bases). The CDR3 has 15 residues. With 3 bases removed from V and 0 bases from J, the gap between germline ends came to 11 bases. CDR1 is MNHNS and CDR2 is SASEGT in the germline V gene.

The chain is built from TRBV13 and TRBJ1-1; 9 bases fit TRBD1. V shed 3 bases, J shed 5 bases, and the junction held 1 base outside the gene matches. Germline V gene lookup returns CDR1 PRHDT and CDR2 FYEKMQ (reference sequence). The CDR3 spans 13 residues. CDR3 DNA sequence: TGTGCCAGCAGCTTGGGACAGGGAACTGAAGCTTTCTTT. Translation gives CASSLGQGTEAFF. The whole variable domain, filled in from reference TRBV13 and TRBJ1-1, reads AAGVIQSPRHLIKEKRETATLKCYPIPRHDTVYWYQQGPGQDPQFLISFYEKMQSDKGSIPDRFSAQQFSDYHSELNMSSLELGDSALYFCASSLGQGTEAFFGQGTRLTVV.

The CDR3 sequence: CASSSPGRSYEQYF. For the CDR3, the DNA is TGTGCCAGCAGCTCTCCGGGCCGCTCCTACGAGCAGTACTTC. The genes are TRBV5-6 and TRBJ2-7, with no clear D. The germline CDR1 and CDR2 sequences are SGHDT and YYEEEE. The CDR3 spans 14 residues. The ends were cut back, 3 bases at V and 0 bases at J, with 10 bases in the middle.

The chain employs TRBV5-1 and TRBJ2-2; the match to TRBD1 covers 10 bases. Germline CDR1 is SGHRS and CDR2 is YFSETQ. Losses at the gene ends were 1 base for V and 6 bases for J; bases not matched to a gene: 3. The CDR3 has 15 residues. The CDR3 DNA is TGCGCCAGCAGCTTGTCGACAGGGGGCTCCGGGGAGCTGTTTTTT. Its protein product is CASSLSTGGSGELFF.

The V gene is TRBV7-9, the J gene TRBJ2-1; 9 nucleotides align to TRBD2. CDR3 length: 13 residues. Germline CDR1 reads SEHNR; CDR2 reads FQNEAQ (reference sequence). The trim removed 2 bases at V and 12 bases at J, leaving 5 bases unmatched. In nucleotides, the CDR3 is TGTGCCAGCAGCTTACGTAGCGGGGGACTGCAGTTCTTC. It codes for CASSLRSGGLQFF.

This clone has just a few counts. The chain recombines TRBV19 with TRBJ2-1, with D perhaps matching TRBD1 or TRBD2 (6 bases each). V lost 2 bases and J 8 bases, leaving 10 bases between the germline ends. Germline values: CDR1 LNHDA, CDR2 SQIVND (reference sequence). The CDR3 consists of 13 residues. DNA for the CDR3: TGTGCCAGTAGTATAATCGGGGGCCATGAGCAGTTCTTC. Protein product: CASSIIGGHEQFF. The complete variable domain, with remaining parts taken from reference TRBV19 and TRBJ2-1, reads DGGITQSPKYLFRKEGQNVTLSCEQNLNHDAMYWYRQDPGQGLRLIYYSQIVNDFQKGDIAEGYSVSREKKESFPLTVTSAQKNPTAFYLCASSIIGGHEQFFGPGTRLTVL.

The chain is built from TRBV4-1 and TRBJ1-2; D not resolved. V was pared by 1 base and J by 1 base, with 7 bases between. Germline-derived CDR1 and CDR2 are MGHRA and YSYEKL. This CDR3 has 14 residues. CDR3 sequence: CASSQGVINYGYTF. The DNA for the CDR3 is TGCGCCAGCAGCCAAGGGGTAATTAACTATGGCTACACCTTC.

This clone was picked up one time. The rearrangement uses TRBV2 and TRBJ1-1; D remains unclear. The germline V and J ends were trimmed by 10 bases and 3 bases, with 18 bases remaining between them. The germline CDR1 and CDR2 sequences are SNHLY and FYNNEI. This CDR3 spans 14 amino acids. The CDR3 reads CATEGLTWHTEAFF. The CDR3 nucleotides are TGTGCCACAGAGGGCCTAACTTGGCACACTGAAGCTTTCTTT.

V is TRBV15 and J is TRBJ1-4, with 7 nucleotides matching TRBD1. The ends lost 3 bases at V and 7 bases at J; junction bases unmatched: 11. CDR1 LNHNV and CDR2 YYDKDF come from the germline V gene (reference sequence). There are 16 residues in the CDR3. The chain's CDR3 is CATSRPTGDLSEKLFF. CDR3 nucleotide sequence: TGTGCCACCAGCAGGCCCACAGGGGATTTGAGTGAAAAACTGTTTTTT.

The rearrangement links TRBV4-3 to TRBJ2-5; 8 bases line up with TRBD2. The V segment lost 4 bases and the J segment 2 bases; nucleotides outside the gene matches: 18. This CDR3 has 19 residues. CDR1 and CDR2 (germline): LGHNA, YSLEER. CDR3 nucleotides: TGCGCCAGCAGCCGAACGTGGATAATGGTAGCGGGGCGTCAAGAGACCCAGTACTTC. Protein: CASSRTWIMVAGRQETQYF.

CDR3 coding DNA: TGTGCCAGCAGTCTGACAGGGGCCTGGGGCTACACCTTC. Its translation is CASSLTGAWGYTF. V and J are TRBV28 and TRBJ1-2, with 8 bases fitting TRBD1. The V gene end was trimmed by 5 bases and the J gene end by 8 bases; junction bases not matched to a gene: 7. Looked up from germline, CDR1 is MDHEN and CDR2 is SYDVKM. The CDR3 spans 13 residues.

This clone was observed a handful of times. The chain employs TRBV2 and TRBJ1-6, with no clear D. With 3 bases removed from V and 10 bases from J, the gap between germline ends came to 13 bases. This CDR3 spans 14 amino acids. CDR1 is SNHLY, CDR2 FYNNEI, per germline. Here the CDR3 DNA reads TGTGCCAGCAGTGAGGCCTCCCTGGGGTCACCCCTCCACTTT. Protein product: CASSEASLGSPLHF. The whole variable domain, filled in from reference TRBV2 and TRBJ1-6, reads EPEVTQTPSHQVTQMGQEVILRCVPISNHLYFYWYRQILGQKVEFLVSFYNNEISEKSEIFDDQFSVERPDGSNFTLKIRSTKLEDSAMYFCASSEASLGSPLHFGNGTRLTVT.

There are a few counts of this clone. V is TRBV19 and J is TRBJ2-7, with TRBD1 matching over 7 bases. Germline CDR1 reads LNHDA; CDR2 reads SQIVND (reference sequence). The CDR3 loop spans 14 amino acids. V was pared by 6 bases and J by 0 bases, with 5 bases of the junction left unmatched. CDR3 amino acids: CASRSRDSSYEQYF. CDR3 nucleotides: TGTGCCAGTAGGAGTAGGGACAGCTCCTACGAGCAGTACTTC.